The rows below give T cell receptor beta chains drawn from one sample of a study of T-cell memory formation after mild COVID-19. TCRdb reprocessed the 5' RACE reads with MiXCR, giving one entry per CDR3 protein. Of more than 350,000 distinct CDR3 sequences listed, around 21% were seen once; the top ten hold approximately 13%. The sequenced sample was PBMCs or a T cell subset sorted from them (not recorded which). Receptors were obtained from an adult woman who had mild COVID-19 (a few samples of this study predate the infection). Cell type and time point are not known. Both conserved end residues are part of each CDR3. Each record gives: J gene, D gene, clone size, V gene, CDR3 DNA, CDR3 protein. D genes are given only for firm matches. A clone size is listed for some rows: how often the clone was seen (once, few, many), or a class if it is expanded.

j_call: TRBJ2-1; d_call: TRBD2; clone_size: NA; v_call: TRBV3-1; cdr3_nt: TGTGCCAGCAGCCAAGGTGGACTAGCGGGGCCAGGAGGGGAGCAGTTCTTC; cdr3_aa: CASSQGGLAGPGGEQFF
j_call: TRBJ1-1; d_call: NA; clone_size: few; v_call: TRBV5-1; cdr3_nt: TGCGCCAGCAGCTTGGAGGGAGGGCACACTGAAGCTTTCTTT; cdr3_aa: CASSLEGGHTEAFF
j_call: TRBJ2-7; d_call: TRBD1; clone_size: many; v_call: TRBV5-1; cdr3_nt: TGCGCCAGCAGTAACATGGACAGGGGGCCCTACGAGCAGTACTTC; cdr3_aa: CASSNMDRGPYEQYF
j_call: TRBJ1-1; d_call: NA; clone_size: NA; v_call: TRBV7-2; cdr3_nt: TGTGCCAGCAGCTTAGTACACTCGAACACTGAAGCTTTCTTT; cdr3_aa: CASSLVHSNTEAFF
j_call: TRBJ2-7; d_call: TRBD1; clone_size: NA; v_call: TRBV6-5; cdr3_nt: TGTGCCAGCAGAATAACACAGGGGCCAACATACGAGCAGTACTTC; cdr3_aa: CASRITQGPTYEQYF
j_call: TRBJ2-7; d_call: TRBD2; clone_size: NA; v_call: TRBV6-5; cdr3_nt: TGTGCCAGCAGTAGACTAGCGGGAGACGGCGAGCAGTACTTC; cdr3_aa: CASSRLAGDGEQYF
j_call: TRBJ2-4; d_call: TRBD1; clone_size: many; v_call: TRBV20-1; cdr3_nt: TGCAGTGCTAGAGGGGGGACAGGGATTGGGAACATTCAGTACTTC; cdr3_aa: CSARGGTGIGNIQYF
j_call: TRBJ2-7; d_call: TRBD1; clone_size: few; v_call: TRBV3-1; cdr3_nt: TGTGCCAGCAGCCAAGCCTACAGGGGCTCCCTTTCCTACGAGCAGTACTTC; cdr3_aa: CASSQAYRGSLSYEQYF
j_call: TRBJ2-7; d_call: TRBD2; clone_size: few; v_call: TRBV12-3/TRBV12-4; cdr3_nt: TGTGCCAGCAGCATCCCAGTGGGACTAGCGCTGGAGGAGCAGTACTTC; cdr3_aa: CASSIPVGLALEEQYF
j_call: TRBJ2-5; d_call: TRBD2; clone_size: NA; v_call: TRBV5-1; cdr3_nt: TGCGCCAGCAGCCCGCCTGGAAGTAGCGGGGAGACCCAGTACTTC; cdr3_aa: CASSPPGSSGETQYF
j_call: TRBJ2-7; d_call: NA; clone_size: NA; v_call: TRBV5-1; cdr3_nt: TGCGCCAGCAGCTCGAACGGTCACTACGAGCAGTACTTC; cdr3_aa: CASSSNGHYEQYF
j_call: TRBJ2-3; d_call: NA; clone_size: many; v_call: TRBV25-1; cdr3_nt: TGTGCCAGCAGTGAACGACGGGGTAAGGTGCCAGATACGCAGTATTTT; cdr3_aa: CASSERRGKVPDTQYF
j_call: TRBJ1-6; d_call: TRBD1; clone_size: NA; v_call: TRBV5-1; cdr3_nt: TGCGCCAGCAGCCCGGGAGGGACAGATAATTCACCCCTCCACTTT; cdr3_aa: CASSPGGTDNSPLHF
j_call: TRBJ2-3; d_call: NA; clone_size: NA; v_call: TRBV6-4; cdr3_nt: TGTGCCAGCAGTGCCCGAGGGAGGCTCCCAGATACGCAGTATTTT; cdr3_aa: CASSARGRLPDTQYF